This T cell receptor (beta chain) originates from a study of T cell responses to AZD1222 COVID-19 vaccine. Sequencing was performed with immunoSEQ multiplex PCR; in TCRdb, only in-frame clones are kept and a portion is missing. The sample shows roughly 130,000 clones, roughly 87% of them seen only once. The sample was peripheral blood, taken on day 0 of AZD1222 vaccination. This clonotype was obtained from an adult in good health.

In nucleotides, the CDR3 is TGTGCCAGCAGTGACAGCAATTCACCCCTCCACTTT. Protein: CASSDSNSPLHF. The rearrangement joins TRBV28 to TRBJ1-6, with D perhaps TRBD1 (5 bases). There are 12 residues in the CDR3. Trimming took 5 bases from V and 7 from J, leaving 6 bases between them. Germline-derived CDR1 and CDR2 are MDHEN and SYDVKM.